This T cell receptor (beta chain) was profiled in a study of blood T cells in healthy people across ages. Primers used in a second PCR of about 7 to 12 cycles were a sample-barcoded 5' primer and a J-beta primer mix. TCRdb passed the 5' RACE reads through MiXCR, listing each CDR3 protein once. The repertoire holds roughly 560,000 distinct CDR3 sequences, with 24% as singletons. The V and J ends lost 0 bases and 4 bases respectively, with 9 bases between them. The CDR3 spans 15 residues. The germline gives CDR1 MNHEY, CDR2 SVGEGT. These sequences were also reported in another study, on T cells of mothers and their children.

V is TRBV6-2 or TRBV6-3 and J is TRBJ1-4, with D unclear. The sample consisted of blood. The TCR originated in a boy between 10 and 17 years old in good health. CDR3 in DNA: TGTGCCAGCAGTTACTCGAAAGGATATAATGAAAAACTGTTTTTT. This translates into CASSYSKGYNEKLFF.